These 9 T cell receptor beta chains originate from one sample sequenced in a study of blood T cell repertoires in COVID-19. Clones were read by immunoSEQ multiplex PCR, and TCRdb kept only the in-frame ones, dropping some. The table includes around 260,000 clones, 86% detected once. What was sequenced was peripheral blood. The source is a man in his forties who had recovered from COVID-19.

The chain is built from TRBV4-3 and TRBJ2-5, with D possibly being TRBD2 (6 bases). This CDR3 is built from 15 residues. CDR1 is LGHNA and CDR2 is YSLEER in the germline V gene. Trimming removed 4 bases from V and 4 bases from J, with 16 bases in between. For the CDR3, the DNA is TGCGCCAGCAGCCCTCGTGGAGGGTGGGGAGAGACCCAGTACTTC. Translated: CASSPRGGWGETQYF.

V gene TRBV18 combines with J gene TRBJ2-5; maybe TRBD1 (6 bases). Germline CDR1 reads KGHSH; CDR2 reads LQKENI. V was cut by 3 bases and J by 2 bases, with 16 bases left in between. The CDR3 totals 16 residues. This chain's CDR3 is CASSPLDSLGQETQYF. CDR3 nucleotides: TGTGCCAGCTCACCTTTGGACAGCCTTGGGCAAGAGACCCAGTACTTC.

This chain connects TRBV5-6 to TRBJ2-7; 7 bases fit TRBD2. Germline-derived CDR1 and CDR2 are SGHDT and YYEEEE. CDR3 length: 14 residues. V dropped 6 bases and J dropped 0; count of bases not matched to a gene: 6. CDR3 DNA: TGTGCCAGCACCACGGGACTATACTCCTACGAGCAGTACTTC. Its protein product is CASTTGLYSYEQYF.

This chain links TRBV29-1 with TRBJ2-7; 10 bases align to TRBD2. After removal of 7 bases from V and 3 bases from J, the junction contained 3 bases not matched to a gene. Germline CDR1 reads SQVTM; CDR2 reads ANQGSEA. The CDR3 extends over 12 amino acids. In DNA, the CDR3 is TGCAGCGGGCTAGCGGGAGTCTACGAGCAGTACTTC. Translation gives CSGLAGVYEQYF.

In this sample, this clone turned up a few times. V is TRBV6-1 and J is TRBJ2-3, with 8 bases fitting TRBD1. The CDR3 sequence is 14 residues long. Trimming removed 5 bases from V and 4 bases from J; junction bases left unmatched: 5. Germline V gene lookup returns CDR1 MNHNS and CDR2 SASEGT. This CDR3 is CASSYMTGADTQYF. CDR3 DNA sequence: TGTGCCAGCAGTTATATGACAGGGGCAGATACGCAGTATTTT.

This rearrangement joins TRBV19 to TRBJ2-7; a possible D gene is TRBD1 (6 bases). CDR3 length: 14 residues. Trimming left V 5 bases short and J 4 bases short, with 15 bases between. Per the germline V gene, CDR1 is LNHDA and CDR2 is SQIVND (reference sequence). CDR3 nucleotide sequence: TGTGCCAGTAGTGTAACCGGGACACCGTACGAGCAGTACTTC. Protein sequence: CASSVTGTPYEQYF. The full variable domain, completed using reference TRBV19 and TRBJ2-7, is DGGITQSPKYLFRKEGQNVTLSCEQNLNHDAMYWYRQDPGQGLRLIYYSQIVNDFQKGDIAEGYSVSREKKESFPLTVTSAQKNPTAFYLCASSVTGTPYEQYFGPGTRLTVT.

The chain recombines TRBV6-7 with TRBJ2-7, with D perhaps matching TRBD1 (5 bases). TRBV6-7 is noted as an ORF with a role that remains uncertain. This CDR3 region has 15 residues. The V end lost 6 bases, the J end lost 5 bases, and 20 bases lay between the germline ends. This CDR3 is CASRPRHAGAHEQYF. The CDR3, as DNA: TGTGCCAGCAGGCCCCGGCATGCTGGGGCCCACGAGCAGTACTTC.

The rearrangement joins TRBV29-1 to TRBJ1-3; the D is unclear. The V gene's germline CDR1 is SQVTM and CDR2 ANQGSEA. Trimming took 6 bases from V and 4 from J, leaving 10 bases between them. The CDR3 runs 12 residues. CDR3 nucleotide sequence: TGCAGCGTCGACTATGGGGGAAACACCATATATTTT. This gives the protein CSVDYGGNTIYF. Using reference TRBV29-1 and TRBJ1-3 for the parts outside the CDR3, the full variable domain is SAVISQKPSRDICQRGTSLTIQCQVDSQVTMMFWYRQQPGQSLTLIATANQGSEATYESGFVIDKFPISRPNLTFSTLTVSNMSPEDSSIYLCSVDYGGNTIYFGEGSWLTVV.

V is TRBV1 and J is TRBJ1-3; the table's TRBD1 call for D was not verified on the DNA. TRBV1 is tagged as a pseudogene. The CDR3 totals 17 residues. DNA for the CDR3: TGCACCAGCAGCCTCCGACAGGGGGCTTTTCCTGGAAACACCATATATTTT. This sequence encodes CTSSLRQGAFPGNTIYF.